This T cell receptor (beta chain) was captured by sequencing in a study of T cell responses to AZD1222 COVID-19 vaccine (dated by TCRdb to about 2021). In the study overall: AZD1222 recipients given second doses at about 4 weeks or at about 12 weeks were pooled, since spike-specific TCR depth and breadth were not found to differ between the two schedules. Enrollment into the trials was organized by age into subgroups of 18-55, 56-69 and 70-plus years, and those subgroups contained about 160, 30 and 59 TCR-sequenced participants, respectively. TCR sequencing was performed for about 250 trial participants, of whom some 200 were given two doses of AZD1222 and some 25 were given two doses of MenACWY control vaccine. Summary of the overall study and its limitations: The whole spike protein was spanned by vaccine-associated CD4 TCRs, and dominant responses were seen in regions 160-218 and 743-854. Participants were mostly white British, with more females than males. The authors suggested clonal diversity may have been underestimated. After two AZD1222 doses, both the breadth and the depth of spike-specific TCRs were significantly higher than at day 0 and than in MenACWY recipients. The 56-69-year group was small, and its depth increase did not reach significance, likely because of low power. Conclusions about previously exposed vaccinees are limited, since just 5 to 7 AZD1222 recipients were seropositive for SARS-CoV-2 at baseline. Because no day 14 peak-response samples were available, the repertoires could be characterized only after the peak T cell response. Reportedly, close to half of the unique spike-specific TCRs recognized epitopes lying outside the regions that are mutated in the B.1.351 and B.1.1.7 variants.

Trimmed from V: 7 bases; trimmed from J: 2 bases; junction bases lacking a gene match: 5. From cysteine to phenylalanine, the CDR3 is 15 amino acids long. Here the CDR3 DNA is all that survives: 45 bases in frame from base 1. The germline V gene specifies MNHEY as CDR1 and SVGAGI as CDR2. The CDR3 regions of human TCRbeta chains were analyzed by immunosequencing. Under the source paper's analysis protocol: Repertoire TCRs were matched against a reference library of SARS-CoV-2-specific TCRs generated with the MIRA antigen-specificity platform. Breadth was defined as the fraction of unique TCRs that were SARS-CoV-2-associated. Depth was defined as the fraction of total T cells that were SARS-CoV-2-associated. Using the MIRA data, each spike-specific TCR was mapped to the spike region that the TCR reacts to and placed in a CD4 or CD8 class. Log10-transformed breadth and depth values were compared by one-way ANOVA with Sidak's multiple comparisons tests. TCRdb retrieved this table from immuneACCESS and kept in-frame rearrangements only. Not all clones are present; in checked studies, unresolved V genes account for under half, and no reason is known for the remainder. The V and J calls and clone size come from that table; D and trimming were worked out from the DNA. A total of 150,000 to 200,000 clones appear in this sample, 94% of them only once. The top ten clonotypes cover approximately 0.64% of the sample.

In the paper's terms, the time point label means: baseline before first vaccination. Samples from vaccinated people were obtained from the UK trials COV001 and COV002, which included a single-blind randomized controlled phase 2/3 trial of AZD1222 (ChAdOx1 nCoV-19) in healthy adults. For TCRbeta chain sequencing, PBMC samples from trial participants were taken at day 0 and at day 28 after the second dose. This clone has a single count. Its binding antigen is unknown. No qualities accompany the bases; no much larger clone lies one base away. The origin of this receptor is an adult in good health. Sequenced here: peripheral blood, sampled on day 0 of AZD1222 vaccination. The V and J genes are TRBV6-5 and TRBJ2-1; TRBD1 lines up with 10 middle nucleotides. The encoded CDR3 is CASIPDRGAYNEQFF. In nucleotides, the sequence is TGTGCCAGCATACCGGACAGGGGGGCCTACAATGAGCAGTTCTTC.